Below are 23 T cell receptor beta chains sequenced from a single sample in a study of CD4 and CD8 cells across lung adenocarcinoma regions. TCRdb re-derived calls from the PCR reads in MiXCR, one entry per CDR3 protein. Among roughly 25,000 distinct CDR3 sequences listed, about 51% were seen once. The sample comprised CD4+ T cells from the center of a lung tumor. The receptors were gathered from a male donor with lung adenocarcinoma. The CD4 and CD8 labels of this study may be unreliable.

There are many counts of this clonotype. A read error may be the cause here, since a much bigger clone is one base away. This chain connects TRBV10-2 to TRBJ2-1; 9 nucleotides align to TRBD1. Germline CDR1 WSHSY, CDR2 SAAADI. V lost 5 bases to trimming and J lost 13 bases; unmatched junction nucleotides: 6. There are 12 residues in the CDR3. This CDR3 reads CASSTTGGSQFF. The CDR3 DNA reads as TGCGCCAGCAGTACGACAGGGGGGTCCCAGTTCTTC.

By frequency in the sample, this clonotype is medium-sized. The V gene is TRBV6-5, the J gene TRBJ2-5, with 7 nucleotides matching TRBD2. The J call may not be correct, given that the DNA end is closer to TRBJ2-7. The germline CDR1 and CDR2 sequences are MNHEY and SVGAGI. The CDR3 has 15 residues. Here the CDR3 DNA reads TGTGCCAGCAGTTACACCAGACTAGCAGGTGGCGAGCAGTACTTC. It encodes CASSYTRLAGGEQYF.

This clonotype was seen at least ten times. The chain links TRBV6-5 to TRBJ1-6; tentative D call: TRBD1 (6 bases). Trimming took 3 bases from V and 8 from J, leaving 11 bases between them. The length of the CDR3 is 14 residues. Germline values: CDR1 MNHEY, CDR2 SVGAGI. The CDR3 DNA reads TGTGCCAGCAGTTATCTGGGGGCCTATTCACCCCTCCACTTT. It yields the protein CASSYLGAYSPLHF.

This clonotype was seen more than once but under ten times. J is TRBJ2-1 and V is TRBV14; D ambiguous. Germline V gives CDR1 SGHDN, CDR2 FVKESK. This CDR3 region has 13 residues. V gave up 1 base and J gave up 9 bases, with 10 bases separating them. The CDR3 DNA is TGTGCCAGCAGCCAAGTCGACTCGCGTGAGCAGTTCTTC. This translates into CASSQVDSREQFF.

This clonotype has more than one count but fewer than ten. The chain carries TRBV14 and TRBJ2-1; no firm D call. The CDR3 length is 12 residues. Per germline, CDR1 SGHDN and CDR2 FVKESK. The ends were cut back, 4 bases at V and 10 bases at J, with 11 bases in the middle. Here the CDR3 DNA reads TGTGCCAGCAGCCGCAGCACCTACGAGCAGTTCTTC. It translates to CASSRSTYEQFF. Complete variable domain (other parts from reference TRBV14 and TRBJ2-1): EAGVTQFPSHSVIEKGQTVTLRCDPISGHDNLYWYRRVMGKEIKFLLHFVKESKQDESGMPNNRFLAERTGGTYSTLKVQPAELEDSGVYFCASSRSTYEQFFGPGTRLTVL.

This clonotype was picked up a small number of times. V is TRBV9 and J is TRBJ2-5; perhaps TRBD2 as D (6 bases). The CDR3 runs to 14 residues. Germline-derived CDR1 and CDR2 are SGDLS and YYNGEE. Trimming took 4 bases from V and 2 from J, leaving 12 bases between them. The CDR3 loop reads CASSPSGTQETQYF. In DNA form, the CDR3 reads TGTGCCAGCAGCCCCTCGGGGACTCAAGAGACCCAGTACTTC.

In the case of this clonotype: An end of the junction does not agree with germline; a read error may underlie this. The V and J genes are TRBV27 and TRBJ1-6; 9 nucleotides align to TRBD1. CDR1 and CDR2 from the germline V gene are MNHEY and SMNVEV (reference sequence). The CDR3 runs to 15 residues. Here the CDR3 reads CASSSTGGSNPPHHF. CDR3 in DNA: TGTGCCAGCAGTTCGACAGGGGGAAGCAATCCACCCCACCATTTT.

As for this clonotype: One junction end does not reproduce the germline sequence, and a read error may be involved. DNA of the CDR3: TGTGCGAGCTCTTGGGGCGGAGACAAAGAGACCCAGTATTTC. Translating gives CASSWGGDKETQYF. J is TRBJ2-5 and V is TRBV6-1; D is perhaps TRBD1 (5 bases). The CDR3 runs 14 residues. The germline V gene has CDR1 MNHNS and CDR2 SASEGT.

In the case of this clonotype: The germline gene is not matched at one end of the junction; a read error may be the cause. In DNA, the CDR3 is TGTGCCAGCAGAGCGGGACTCGGGGGACGTCAGCGAGATACGCAGTATTTC. It specifies CASRAGLGGRQRDTQYF. The chain combines TRBV27 with TRBJ2-3, with 7 positions matching TRBD2. The germline V gene encodes CDR1 MNHEY and CDR2 SMNVEV (reference sequence). CDR3 length: 17 residues.

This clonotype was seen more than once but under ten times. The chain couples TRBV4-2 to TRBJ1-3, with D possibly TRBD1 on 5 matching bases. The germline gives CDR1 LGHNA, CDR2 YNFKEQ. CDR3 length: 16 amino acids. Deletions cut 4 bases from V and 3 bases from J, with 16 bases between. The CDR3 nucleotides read TGTGCCAGCAGCCCGCAGGAGGGACCGGGTGGAAACACCATATATTTT. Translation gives CASSPQEGPGGNTIYF.

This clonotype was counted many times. In DNA, the CDR3 is TGTGCCAGCAGTAAGACAGGGGGGACCTACGAGCAGTACTTC. Translating gives CASSKTGGTYEQYF. The chain recombines TRBV6-1 with TRBJ2-1, with 9 bases fitting TRBD1. The J call could be wrong; TRBJ2-7 is a better fit for the DNA end. The CDR3 extends over 14 amino acids. The germline gives CDR1 MNHNS, CDR2 SASEGT.

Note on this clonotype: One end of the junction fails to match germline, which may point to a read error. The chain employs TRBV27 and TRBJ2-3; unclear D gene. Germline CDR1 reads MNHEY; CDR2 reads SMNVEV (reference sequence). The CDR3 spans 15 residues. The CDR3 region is CATRLGFHDTDTQYF. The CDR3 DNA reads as TGTGCCACCAGGCTGGGGTTTCATGACACAGATACCCAGTACTTT.

DNA for the CDR3: TGTGCCAGCAGCTCGACTAGCCTCTACGAGCAGTACTTC. Its translation: CASSSTSLYEQYF. The gene calls are TRBV3-1 and TRBJ2-1, with TRBD2 identical over 7 bases. The J call may be faulty, since TRBJ2-7 better matches the DNA end. Germline CDR1 LGHDT, CDR2 YNNKEL (reference sequence). The CDR3 extends over 13 amino acids.

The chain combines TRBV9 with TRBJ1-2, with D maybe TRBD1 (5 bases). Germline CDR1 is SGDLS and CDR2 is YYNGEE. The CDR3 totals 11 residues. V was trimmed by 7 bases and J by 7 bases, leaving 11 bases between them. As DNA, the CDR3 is TGTGCCAGCGAGGGGCTTGCTGGCTACACCTTC. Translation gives CASEGLAGYTF.

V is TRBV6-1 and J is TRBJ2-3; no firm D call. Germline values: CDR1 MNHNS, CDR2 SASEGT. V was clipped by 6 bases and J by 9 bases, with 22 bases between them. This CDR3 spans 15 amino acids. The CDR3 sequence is CASSLQSVSTETQYF. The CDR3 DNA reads TGTGCCAGCAGCCTCCAGTCCGTGAGCACCGAGACGCAGTATTTT.

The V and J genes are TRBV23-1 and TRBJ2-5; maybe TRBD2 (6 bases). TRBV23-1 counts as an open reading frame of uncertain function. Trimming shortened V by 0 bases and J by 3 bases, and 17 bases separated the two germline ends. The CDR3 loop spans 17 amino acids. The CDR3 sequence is CASSQSLQRVAKETQYF. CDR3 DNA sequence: TGCGCCAGCAGTCAATCGCTCCAGCGGGTAGCGAAAGAGACCCAGTACTTC.

As DNA, the CDR3 is TGTGCCAGCAGCTTGGGAGCGGGAATCTACGAGCAGTACTTC. Translated: CASSLGAGIYEQYF. V usage is TRBV5-6 and J usage is TRBJ2-5; TRBD2 agrees at 7 bases. The J call could be wrong; TRBJ2-7 is a better fit for the DNA end. The CDR3 is 14 amino acids. From germline, CDR1 is SGHDT and CDR2 YYEEEE.

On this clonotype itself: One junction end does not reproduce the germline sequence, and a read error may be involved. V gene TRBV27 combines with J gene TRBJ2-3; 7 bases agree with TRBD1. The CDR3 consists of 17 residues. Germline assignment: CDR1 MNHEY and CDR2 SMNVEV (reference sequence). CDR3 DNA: TGTGCCAGCAGTCCGGGCCGAGTAGCCCGTGGGACAGAGACGCAGTATTTT. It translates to CASSPGRVARGTETQYF.

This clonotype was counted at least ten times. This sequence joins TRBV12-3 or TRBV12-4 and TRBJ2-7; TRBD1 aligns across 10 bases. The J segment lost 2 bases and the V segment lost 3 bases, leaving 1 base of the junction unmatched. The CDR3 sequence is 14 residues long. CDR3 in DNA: TGTGCCAGCAGTTTGGGACAGGGGACCTACGAGCAGTACTTC. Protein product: CASSLGQGTYEQYF.

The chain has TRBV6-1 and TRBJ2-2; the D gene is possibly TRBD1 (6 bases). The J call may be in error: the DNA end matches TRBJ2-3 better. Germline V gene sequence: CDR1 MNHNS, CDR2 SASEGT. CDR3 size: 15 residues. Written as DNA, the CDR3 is TGTGCCCGGGGCCTCCAGGCTGTGAGCCCAGGGGAGCAGTATTTT. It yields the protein CARGLQAVSPGEQYF.

CDR3 DNA sequence: TGCGCCAGCAGTGACCGGTCGCTGGCGGGAGACGATACGCAGTATTTT. Translation: CASSDRSLAGDDTQYF. The chain recombines TRBV10-1 with TRBJ2-3; the match to TRBD2 covers 7 bases. Losses at the gene ends were 3 bases for V and 6 bases for J; bases not matched to a gene: 12. Per the germline V gene, CDR1 is WNHNN and CDR2 is SYGVQD (reference sequence). The CDR3 runs to 16 residues.

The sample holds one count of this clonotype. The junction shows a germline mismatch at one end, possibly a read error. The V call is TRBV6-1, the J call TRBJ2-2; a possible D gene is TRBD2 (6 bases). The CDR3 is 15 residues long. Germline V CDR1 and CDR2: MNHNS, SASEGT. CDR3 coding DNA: TGTGCCAGGGGACTCCAGGCCGGAAGTCCCGGGGCGCTGTATTTT. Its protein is CARGLQAGSPGALYF.

The CDR3 DNA follows: TGTGCCAGCAGTTTATTAGCAGAGCAGTTCTTC. It translates to CASSLLAEQFF. The chain links TRBV7-8 to TRBJ2-5; D not resolved. The J call may be wrong; the DNA end is better matched by TRBJ2-1. Germline CDR1 reads SGHVS; CDR2 reads FQNEAQ. There are 11 residues in the CDR3.